Presented here are 26 T cell receptor beta chains from one specimen sequenced in a study of blood T cell repertoires in COVID-19. This table comes from immunoSEQ multiplex PCR, and its TCRdb copy is limited to in-frame clones, with some not included. The data hold some 100,000 clones, with roughly 92% observed a single time. Sequencing was carried out using peripheral blood. These receptors were taken from a man aged 65-85 years with acute or convalescent COVID-19.

This chain connects TRBV25-1 to TRBJ2-2; TRBD1 is a possible D gene (6 bases). CDR3 length: 14 amino acids. Germline-derived CDR1 and CDR2 are MGHDK and SYGVNS. The V and J ends lost 5 bases and 6 bases respectively, with 13 bases between them. CDR3 loop: CASSYAGAPGELFF. Here the CDR3 DNA reads TGTGCCAGCAGTTATGCAGGGGCACCCGGGGAGCTGTTTTTT.

V is TRBV4-3 and J is TRBJ1-2, with unresolved D. The CDR3 contains 15 residues. Germline CDR1 is LGHNA and CDR2 is YSLEER. V dropped 0 bases and J dropped 4 bases, with 12 bases sitting between them. In DNA form, the CDR3 reads TGCGCCAGCAGCCAAGATTACCCTACTGCCTATGGCTACACCTTC. Its protein product is CASSQDYPTAYGYTF.

The chain is built from TRBV30 and TRBJ1-2; D remains ambiguous. V was shortened by 4 bases and J by 8 bases, with 11 bases between the two germline ends. The CDR3 has 11 amino acids. CDR1 GTSNPN and CDR2 SVGIG come from the germline V gene (reference sequence). The chain's CDR3 is CAWNTGAGYTF. The CDR3 DNA follows: TGTGCCTGGAACACGGGTGCAGGCTACACCTTC.

This clone occurred a few times. The chain is built from TRBV27 and TRBJ2-2; 10 bases agree with TRBD2. Germline V gene sequence: CDR1 MNHEY, CDR2 SMNVEV (reference sequence). CDR3 length equals 17 residues. V lost 8 bases and J lost 6; bases outside the gene matches: 15. CDR3 DNA sequence: TGTGCCAGCCGCCCGACCGTGGGCAGCGGGAGGGCCGGGGAGCTGTTTTTT. It is translated as CASRPTVGSGRAGELFF.

This chain uses TRBV30 with TRBJ2-3, with TRBD2 matching over 9 bases. Germline V gene data show CDR1 as GTSNPN and CDR2 as SVGIG (reference sequence). The V segment lost 8 bases and the J segment 2 bases; nucleotides outside the gene matches: 14. The CDR3 totals 16 residues. The CDR3 DNA sequence: TGTGCCCAGACGCGGGGGGGCCCTTCTCACACAGATACGCAGTATTTT. Protein product: CAQTRGGPSHTDTQYF.

The rearrangement links TRBV14 to TRBJ2-5; possibly TRBD1 for D (5 bases). Trimming pared 1 base from V and 4 bases from J, leaving 13 bases between. CDR3 length: 15 amino acids. In germline, CDR1 is SGHDN, CDR2 FVKESK. In DNA form, the CDR3 reads TGTGCCAGCAGCCAAGTTGCAGGGCCCCGAGAGACCCAGTACTTC. This codes for CASSQVAGPRETQYF.

This CDR3 is CATSRGAGEGYEQYF. The CDR3 DNA sequence: TGTGCCACCAGCAGAGGGGCAGGGGAGGGGTACGAGCAGTACTTC. The gene calls are TRBV15 and TRBJ2-7; TRBD2 is a possible D gene (7 bases). Per germline, CDR1 LNHNV and CDR2 YYDKDF (reference sequence). With 1 base removed from V and 4 bases from J, the gap between germline ends came to 14 bases. The CDR3 extends over 15 amino acids.

The chain recombines TRBV19 with TRBJ2-1; 8 bases fit TRBD2. Unmatched junction bases numbered 18, after V lost 4 bases and J lost 7 bases. In germline, CDR1 is LNHDA, CDR2 SQIVND (reference sequence). This CDR3 has 18 amino acids. This chain's CDR3 is CASSRWLAGLAVRNEQFF. For the CDR3, the DNA is TGTGCCAGTAGTAGATGGCTAGCGGGCCTGGCGGTGAGGAATGAGCAGTTCTTC. The whole variable domain, remainder taken from reference TRBV19 and TRBJ2-1, is DGGITQSPKYLFRKEGQNVTLSCEQNLNHDAMYWYRQDPGQGLRLIYYSQIVNDFQKGDIAEGYSVSREKKESFPLTVTSAQKNPTAFYLCASSRWLAGLAVRNEQFFGPGTRLTVL.

V usage is TRBV29-1 and J usage is TRBJ2-7, with 7 bases matching TRBD2. The CDR3 sequence is 13 residues long. Germline assignment: CDR1 SQVTM and CDR2 ANQGSEA. With 2 bases clipped from V and 6 bases from J, the junction kept 7 bases outside the gene matches. The CDR3 loop reads CSVEIGLEGEQYF. The CDR3 DNA reads as TGCAGCGTTGAAATCGGACTAGAGGGCGAGCAGTACTTC.

This chain uses TRBV30 with TRBJ2-7; 7 bases are shared with TRBD1. V lost 4 bases and J lost 2; bases outside the gene matches: 2. Germline loops: CDR1 GTSNPN, CDR2 SVGIG (reference sequence). The CDR3 length is 12 residues. The CDR3 DNA reads as TGTGCCTGGAACACAGGGGCCTACGAGCAGTACTTC. This sequence encodes CAWNTGAYEQYF.

This chain connects TRBV28 to TRBJ2-1; maybe TRBD2 (7 bases). CDR3 length equals 13 residues. V was pared by 6 bases and J by 9 bases, with 15 bases between. Germline CDR1 MDHEN, CDR2 SYDVKM. CDR3 DNA sequence: TGTGCCAGCAGCACTGGGGGGGGCGGTGAGCAGTTCTTC. As protein: CASSTGGGGEQFF. The full variable domain, rest sourced from reference TRBV28 and TRBJ2-1, is DVKVTQSSRYLVKRTGEKVFLECVQDMDHENMFWYRQDPGLGLRLIYFSYDVKMKEKGDIPEGYSVSREKKERFSLILESASTNQTSMYLCASSTGGGGEQFFGPGTRLTVL.

The chain recombines TRBV13 with TRBJ2-7; 8 nucleotides line up with TRBD1. The CDR3 is 15 amino acids. CDR1 and CDR2 from the germline V gene are PRHDT and FYEKMQ (reference sequence). The J segment lost 5 bases and the V segment lost 5 bases, leaving 11 bases of the junction unmatched. CDR3 amino acids: CASSGGQGLSDEQYF. The CDR3 DNA is TGTGCCAGCAGCGGAGGACAGGGATTATCCGACGAGCAGTACTTC.

CDR3 sequence reads: CASSLLAVSGANVLTF. The CDR3 DNA is TGTGCCAGCAGTTTATTGGCGGTCTCTGGGGCCAACGTCCTGACTTTC. The rearrangement links TRBV28 to TRBJ2-6; D not certain. Trimming left V 1 base short and J 0 bases short, with 7 bases between. The CDR3 is 16 amino acids. Germline values: CDR1 MDHEN, CDR2 SYDVKM.

The chain has TRBV29-1 and TRBJ2-4; possible D gene TRBD1, 6 bases. The CDR3 contains 15 residues. Trimming cost V 3 bases and J 0 bases, with 12 bases left between them. Germline assignment: CDR1 SQVTM and CDR2 ANQGSEA. The CDR3 DNA sequence: TGCAGCGTTGACCCCGGACAGCTAGCCAAAAACATTCAGTACTTC. Amino acids: CSVDPGQLAKNIQYF.

The rearrangement links TRBV11-3 to TRBJ2-3; tentative D call: TRBD2 (7 bases). The CDR3 consists of 17 residues. From germline, CDR1 is SGHNT and CDR2 YENEEA. Trimming cost V 4 bases and J 1 base, with 18 bases left between them. This CDR3 reads CASSSGSGGGRTDTQYF. The CDR3 nucleotides are TGTGCCAGCAGCTCAGGGTCGGGCGGGGGCCGCACAGATACGCAGTATTTT.

This rearrangement joins TRBV19 to TRBJ2-7; 7 bases agree with TRBD1. The CDR3 consists of 16 residues. The V segment lost 3 bases and the J segment 5 bases; nucleotides outside the gene matches: 13. Looked up from germline, CDR1 is LNHDA and CDR2 is SQIVND (reference sequence). The DNA for the CDR3 is TGTGCCAGTAGTATCGAAGGGGCAGGGGGTACGGACGAGCAGTACTTC. Translated, it gives CASSIEGAGGTDEQYF.

This clone came up once. The V and J genes are TRBV29-1 and TRBJ1-1; D gene ambiguous. Germline V gives CDR1 SQVTM, CDR2 ANQGSEA. V lost 4 bases, J lost 0 bases, and 3 bases lay in between. The CDR3 has 11 residues. CDR3 protein: CSVVVNTEAFF. Written as DNA, the CDR3 is TGCAGCGTTGTAGTGAACACTGAAGCTTTCTTT.

This chain links TRBV3-1 (or the pseudogene TRBV3-2) with TRBJ1-2, with 7 bases matching TRBD1. After removal of 3 bases from V and 2 bases from J, the junction contained 6 bases not matched to a gene. Germline V gene data show CDR1 as LGHDT and CDR2 as YNNKEL (reference sequence). The CDR3 spans 15 residues. The CDR3 here is CASSQGRTGNYGYTF. CDR3 coding DNA: TGTGCCAGCAGCCAGGGGAGGACAGGCAACTATGGCTACACCTTC.

The rearrangement uses TRBV19 and TRBJ1-1; no clear D gene. The CDR3 consists of 14 residues. Trimming shortened V by 3 bases and J by 1 base, and 9 bases separated the two germline ends. Germline CDR1 and CDR2: LNHDA and SQIVND (reference sequence). The CDR3 DNA reads TGTGCCAGTAGTATTTGGTACAGGAACACTGAAGCTTTCTTT. Translation gives CASSIWYRNTEAFF. The whole variable domain, filled in from reference TRBV19 and TRBJ1-1, reads DGGITQSPKYLFRKEGQNVTLSCEQNLNHDAMYWYRQDPGQGLRLIYYSQIVNDFQKGDIAEGYSVSREKKESFPLTVTSAQKNPTAFYLCASSIWYRNTEAFFGQGTRLTVV.

The chain links TRBV20-1 to TRBJ2-1; maybe TRBD1 (5 bases). CDR3 length equals 11 residues. Per the germline V gene, CDR1 is DFQATT and CDR2 is SNEGSKA (reference sequence). V was trimmed by 5 bases and J by 6 bases, leaving 8 bases between them. This CDR3 is CSAQRGNEQFF. The CDR3 DNA reads as TGCAGTGCTCAAAGGGGCAATGAGCAGTTCTTC.

This clone was counted once. In DNA, the CDR3 is TGTGCCAGCAGCGTAGGGAATAGCGGGAGAGGAGAGACCCAGTACTTC. Its protein product is CASSVGNSGRGETQYF. The rearrangement joins TRBV9 to TRBJ2-5; 9 positions match TRBD2. V lost 0 bases to trimming and J lost 4 bases; unmatched junction nucleotides: 7. CDR1 and CDR2 from the germline V gene are SGDLS and YYNGEE. CDR3 length: 16 residues.

The chain carries TRBV7-9 and TRBJ1-5; weak D call: TRBD1 (6 bases). The CDR3 loop spans 15 amino acids. Germline CDR1 and CDR2: SEHNR and FQNEAQ (reference sequence). With 3 bases removed from V and 2 bases from J, the gap between germline ends came to 11 bases. The CDR3 protein is CASSFGGQGNQPQHF. The CDR3 nucleotides read TGTGCCAGCAGCTTCGGGGGGCAGGGCAATCAGCCCCAGCATTTT.

CDR3: CASSRGYGYTF. The CDR3 DNA sequence: TGTGCCAGCAGCAGGGGATATGGCTACACCTTC. The V call is TRBV3-1 (or the pseudogene TRBV3-2), the J call TRBJ1-2; weak D call: TRBD1 (5 bases). Germline lookup yields CDR1 LGHDT and CDR2 YNNKEL (reference sequence). The germline V and J ends were trimmed by 5 bases and 5 bases, with 6 bases remaining between them. There are 11 residues in the CDR3.

This chain links TRBV5-4 with TRBJ1-6; D possibly corresponds to TRBD1 (5 bases). The CDR3 is 15 residues long. Trimming left V 2 bases short and J 4 bases short, with 10 bases between. Per the germline V gene, CDR1 is SGHNT and CDR2 is YYREEE (reference sequence). CDR3 nucleotide sequence: TGTGCCAGCAGCTTTGGGAGGGGTTATAATTCACCCCTCCACTTT. Translating gives CASSFGRGYNSPLHF.

This chain links TRBV6-5 with TRBJ1-1; D call uncertain. Trimming removed 0 bases at V and 1 base at J, with 9 bases between. The CDR3 consists of 15 residues. Germline V gene data show CDR1 as MNHEY and CDR2 as SVGAGI. CDR3 coding DNA: TGTGCCAGCAGTTACTCGTCTGTACAGAACACTGAAGCTTTCTTT. Amino acids: CASSYSSVQNTEAFF.

The V gene is TRBV6-5, the J gene TRBJ2-1; D gene ambiguous. Germline loops: CDR1 MNHEY, CDR2 SVGAGI. This CDR3 has 15 residues. V gave up 2 bases and J gave up 0 bases, with 8 bases separating them. Written as DNA, the CDR3 is TGTGCCAGCAGTTACGGAGATTACTCCTACAATGAGCAGTTCTTC. Its protein is CASSYGDYSYNEQFF.